This TCR beta chain was captured by sequencing in a study of blood T cell repertoires in COVID-19. In terms of age and location, participants ranged from about 18 to 89 years and lived in about 25 US areas. Sequenced by immunoSEQ multiplex PCR; TCRdb stores in-frame clones only, minus some. The sample has 300,000 or so clones; roughly 90% are singletons. There are 15 residues in the CDR3. V was clipped by 9 bases and J by 2 bases; unmatched bases: 12. Germline V gives CDR1 KGHSH, CDR2 LQKENI. This chain links TRBV18 with TRBJ2-7; TRBD1 agrees at 8 bases. The TCR comes from a man aged 60 to 75 who had recovered from COVID-19. Source material: PBMCs or T cells enriched from blood (not recorded which). The CDR3 loop reads CASRSSGTGPYEQYF. As DNA, the CDR3 is TGTGCCAGTCGATCTTCCGGGACAGGTCCCTACGAGCAGTACTTC. Complete variable domain (other parts from reference TRBV18 and TRBJ2-7): NAGVMQNPRHLVRRRGQEARLRCSPMKGHSHVYWYRQLPEEGLKFMVYLQKENIIDESGMPKERFSAEFPKEGPSILRIQQVVRGDSAAYFCASRSSGTGPYEQYFGPGTRLTVT.